This entry is about one T cell receptor beta chain. Its antigen is as yet unknown. Primers included in the PCR were 60 Vbeta and 13 Jbeta primers. Using immunoSEQ multiplex PCR, the repertoire was profiled, and TCRdb retains in-frame clones only, with some absent. This table has tens of thousands of clones, roughly 70% appearing once. This entry is derived from a study of cytomegalovirus exposure and HLA in healthy donors. Findings and caveats of the study: Sequencing had likely introduced a cluster of highly shared sequence variants as an artifact.

V shed 5 bases and J 8 bases; nucleotides not matched to a gene: 6. Germline V gene sequence: CDR1 MNHNY, CDR2 SVGAGI (reference sequence). The CDR3 runs to 13 residues. The V and J genes are TRBV6-6 and TRBJ1-1; 9 bases fit TRBD1. Material: PBMCs. The receptor's source is a man aged 25-40 years in good health and CMV-seronegative. The CDR3 spells CASSRGQGTEAFF. For the CDR3, the DNA is TGTGCCAGCAGTCGGGGACAGGGAACCGAAGCTTTCTTT.